This passage covers 13 T cell receptor beta chains from one sample sequenced in a study of memory CD4+ T cells and cytomegalovirus serostatus. Single viable CD3+CD4+CD8-CD45RO+ cells were sorted as the memory CD4+ T cells. This table comes from immunoSEQ multiplex PCR, and its TCRdb copy is limited to in-frame clones, with some not included. The data show about 56,000 clones, over 65% seen once. Sequencing used memory CD4+ T cells from blood. The source of these receptors is an adult in good health and CMV-seropositive.

The CDR3 spells CASSSPGQGGNTQYF. The CDR3 bases are TGTGCCAGCAGTTCCCCCGGACAGGGGGGAAATACGCAGTATTTT. The chain carries TRBV28 and TRBJ2-3; TRBD1 matches 10 bases. After removal of 4 bases from V and 7 bases from J, the junction contained 8 bases not matched to a gene. The CDR3 runs 15 residues. Looked up from germline, CDR1 is MDHEN and CDR2 is SYDVKM.

The V call is TRBV7-2, the J call TRBJ2-7, with TRBD2 matching 8 bases. Germline lookup yields CDR1 SGHTA and CDR2 FQGNSA. V shed 2 bases, J shed 0 bases, and the junction held 3 bases outside the gene matches. There are 15 residues in the CDR3. This chain's CDR3 is CASSLNAGGSYEQYF. The DNA of the CDR3 is TGTGCCAGCAGCTTAAACGCGGGAGGCTCCTACGAGCAGTACTTC.

This chain links TRBV7-2 with TRBJ1-1, with D tentatively TRBD1 (6 bases). V was shortened by 4 bases and J by 0 bases, with 9 bases between the two germline ends. Per the germline V gene, CDR1 is SGHTA and CDR2 is FQGNSA. The CDR3 consists of 14 residues. As DNA, the CDR3 is TGTGCCAGCAGCTGGAGACAGGTGAACACTGAAGCTTTCTTT. Encoded protein: CASSWRQVNTEAFF.

This chain uses TRBV6-1 with TRBJ1-1, with a tentative D call TRBD1 (5 bases). V was cut by 3 bases and J by 9 bases, with 11 bases left in between. Germline V gene sequence: CDR1 MNHNS, CDR2 SASEGT. The CDR3 spans 12 residues. For the CDR3, the DNA is TGTGCCAGCAGTGACAGACAGAGCAAAGCTTTCTTT. Its protein product is CASSDRQSKAFF.

The chain links TRBV2 to TRBJ2-7, with D tentatively TRBD1 or TRBD2 (6 bases each). The V end was cut by 10 bases, the J end by 4 bases, with 20 bases between. The CDR3 length is 14 residues. Germline CDR1 SNHLY, CDR2 FYNNEI. The CDR3 DNA is TGTGCCAACTCCCGAGGGGGAGGCTCGTACGAGCAGTACTTC. Its translation is CANSRGGGSYEQYF.

The V gene is TRBV2, the J gene TRBJ2-3; either TRBD1 or TRBD2 may fit D (6 bases each). The CDR3 sequence is 16 residues long. V lost 8 bases to trimming and J lost 0 bases, with 18 bases between them. CDR1 and CDR2 (germline): SNHLY, FYNNEI. The CDR3 DNA sequence: TGTGCCAGCGGAGGGGGAGCGTCCGTTAGCACAGATACGCAGTATTTT. This gives the protein CASGGGASVSTDTQYF.

This chain joins TRBV7-2 and TRBJ2-5, with D tentatively TRBD1 or TRBD2 (6 bases each). Per the germline V gene, CDR1 is SGHTA and CDR2 is FQGNSA. CDR3 size: 13 residues. Trimming took off 5 bases at V and 10 bases at J, with 17 bases between the two ends. The CDR3 sequence is CASSLRREGGQYF. The DNA for the CDR3 is TGTGCCAGCAGCCTACGACGTGAGGGGGGCCAGTACTTC. The whole variable domain, filled in from reference TRBV7-2 and TRBJ2-5, reads GAGVSQSPSNKVTEKGKDVELRCDPISGHTALYWYRQSLGQGLEFLIYFQGNSAPDKSGLPSDRFSAERTGGSVSTLTIQRTQQEDSAVYLCASSLRREGGQYFGPGTRLLVL.

J is TRBJ2-3 and V is TRBV4-3; 7 positions match TRBD1. There are 13 residues in the CDR3. V was pared by 4 bases and J by 11 bases, with 9 bases of the junction left unmatched. Germline-derived CDR1 and CDR2 are LGHNA and YSLEER. The CDR3 DNA follows: TGCGCCAGCAGCCCCGACAGGGATATGGGGCAGTATTTT. Protein sequence: CASSPDRDMGQYF.

The rearrangement joins TRBV6-1 to TRBJ2-2, with D perhaps matching TRBD1 or TRBD2 (6 bases each). This CDR3 comprises 14 residues. The V and J ends lost 6 bases and 2 bases respectively, with 10 bases between them. Per germline, CDR1 MNHNS and CDR2 SASEGT. DNA for the CDR3: TGTGCCAGCAGGGGGGGACATAACACCGGGGAGCTGTTTTTT. Encoded protein: CASRGGHNTGELFF.

This chain joins TRBV7-2 and TRBJ2-6, with D unclear. The CDR3 totals 15 residues. Trimming cost V 3 bases and J 0 bases, with 6 bases left between them. Germline V gene sequence: CDR1 SGHTA, CDR2 FQGNSA. As DNA, the CDR3 is TGTGCCAGCAGCTTCCAGGACTCTGGGGCCAACGTCCTGACTTTC. This encodes CASSFQDSGANVLTF.

This clone appeared a few times. CDR3: CASSLQGADTEAFF. CDR3 coding DNA: TGTGCCAGCAGTTTACAGGGGGCAGACACTGAAGCTTTCTTT. J is TRBJ1-1 and V is TRBV6-5, with 9 bases fitting TRBD1. Trimming at V came to 4 bases and at J to 3 bases, leaving 3 bases not matched to a gene. There are 14 residues in the CDR3. The germline gives CDR1 MNHEY, CDR2 SVGAGI.

The chain is built from TRBV5-1 and TRBJ1-2, with D hard to call. V was cut by 3 bases and J by 3 bases, with 6 bases left in between. CDR3 length: 12 residues. In germline, CDR1 is SGHRS, CDR2 YFSETQ. CDR3 coding DNA: TGCGCCAGCAGCTCTACCGACTATGGCTACACCTTC. Amino acid sequence: CASSSTDYGYTF.

This chain links TRBV12-5 with TRBJ1-1; 9 nucleotides align to TRBD1. Unmatched junction bases numbered 14, after V lost 1 base and J lost 8 bases. CDR1 and CDR2 from the germline V gene are LGHNT and FRNRAP. This CDR3 comprises 17 residues. The CDR3 DNA follows: TGTGCTAGTGGTTTGGCCCAGTACCGGGACAGGGTGAGAGAAGCTTTCTTT. It translates to CASGLAQYRDRVREAFF.